The TCR beta chain described here comes from a study of blood T cell repertoires in COVID-19. Study background: Samples representing acute and convalescent COVID-19 were sourced from the United States, Italy and Spain. In each case, the material was cDNA or gDNA derived from T cells, B-cell-depleted T cells, or PBMCs.

This clone was counted a single time. V shed 0 bases and J shed 3 bases, with 12 bases lying between them. The CDR3 consists of 15 residues. Germline V gene data show CDR1 as SGHKS and CDR2 as YYEKEE (reference sequence). Authors' data handling: For nucleated cells, counts were estimated from reference gene primer amplification. The method was immunoSEQ multiplex PCR; TCRdb's version includes in-frame clones alone and lacks a portion of them. That table is the source of V, J and clone size, and D and trimming were worked out from the DNA. The data contain 40,000 to 50,000 clones, 76% of them singletons.

The rearrangement joins TRBV5-5 to TRBJ1-2; possible D gene TRBD1, 6 bases. The sequenced sample consisted of peripheral blood. This clonotype was obtained from a man between 70 and 80 years old with active or convalescent COVID-19. This chain's CDR3 is CASSLARGADYGYTF. CDR3 in DNA: TGTGCCAGCAGCTTGGCTCGGGGGGCGGACTATGGCTACACCTTC.